The present T cell receptor beta chain was sequenced within a study of tumor-infiltrating lymphocytes in localized non-small cell lung cancer. Sequenced by immunoSEQ multiplex PCR; TCRdb stores in-frame clones only, minus some. The sample has about 13,000 clones, more than 65% seen once. The CDR3 loop spans 15 amino acids. CDR1 and CDR2 (germline): LNHDA, SQIVND (reference sequence). Trimming stripped 3 bases from V and 1 base from J, with 11 bases between. Sequenced sample: lung tumor tissue. The V and J genes are TRBV19 and TRBJ2-3; a possible D gene is TRBD2 (5 bases). This sequence originates from a human donor with non-small cell lung cancer. DNA for the CDR3: TGTGCCAGTAGTATGAAACGGGATGGCACAGATACGCAGTATTTT. It yields the protein CASSMKRDGTDTQYF.